The rows below give T cell receptor beta chains drawn from one sample of a study of graft-versus-host responses after intestinal transplantation. Sequencing used immunoSEQ multiplex PCR; TCRdb keeps in-frame clones, though not all of them. Of 20,000 to 30,000 clones listed, roughly 43% were seen once; the top ten hold over 0.55%. The sample consisted of alloreactive CD4+ T cells from a mixed lymphocyte reaction culture, taken before intestinal transplant. The receptors derive from a human patient who received an intestinal transplant. Both conserved end residues are part of each CDR3. Fields, in order: clone size, V gene, CDR3 length, J gene, D gene, CDR3 protein, CDR3 DNA. The D gene is left open where the match is weak. Clone size is not always given. Where it is, it says once, few, many or a class for expanded clones.

.	TRBV5-1	13	TRBJ2-7	.	CASSLLTGNEQYF	TGCGCCAGCAGCCTTCTAACAGGGAACGAGCAGTACTTC
.	TRBV5-5	15	TRBJ2-1	TRBD2	CASSPTKGLADEQFF	TGTGCCAGCAGCCCAACCAAAGGACTAGCCGATGAGCAGTTCTTC
.	TRBV30	13	TRBJ1-1	TRBD1	CAATQGVRTEAFF	TGTGCCGCAACTCAGGGGGTTAGGACTGAAGCTTTCTTT
.	TRBV5-1	16	TRBJ2-3	TRBD2	CASSVFSSGSTDTQYF	TGCGCCAGCAGCGTATTCTCTAGCGGGAGCACAGATACGCAGTATTTT
once	TRBV27	13	TRBJ2-1	.	CASSSLVVNEQFF	TGTGCCAGCAGTAGCCTAGTTGTCAATGAGCAGTTCTTC
few	TRBV4-1	15	TRBJ2-7	TRBD2	CASSQEGLASYEQYF	TGCGCCAGCAGCCAAGAGGGACTAGCTTCCTACGAGCAGTACTTC
few	TRBV6-1	15	TRBJ2-1	.	CASSEVEGAYNEQFF	TGTGCCAGCAGTGAAGTGGAGGGGGCGTACAATGAGCAGTTCTTC
.	TRBV7-9	13	TRBJ2-7	TRBD1	CASSGQDTYEQYF	TGTGCCAGCAGCGGACAGGACACCTACGAGCAGTACTTC
few	TRBV30	13	TRBJ2-7	TRBD2	CAFLAGADYEQYF	TGTGCTTTTCTAGCGGGGGCTGACTACGAGCAGTACTTC
.	TRBV4-2	15	TRBJ2-7	.	CASSQDAQGTYEQYF	TGTGCCAGCAGCCAAGATGCACAGGGTACCTACGAGCAGTACTTC
few	TRBV7-2	15	TRBJ1-1	TRBD1	CASSLLRGRWTEAFF	TGTGCCAGCAGCTTACTTAGGGGGCGATGGACTGAAGCTTTCTTT
.	TRBV2	13	TRBJ2-2	TRBD1	CASAPDRGRELFF	TGTGCCAGCGCCCCCGACAGGGGGCGGGAGCTGTTTTTT
.	TRBV2	14	TRBJ1-4	.	CASRGGSLNEKLFF	TGTGCCAGCAGGGGTGGGAGCCTTAATGAAAAACTGTTTTTT
few	TRBV15	18	TRBJ1-1	.	CATSRDYLGRQSNTEAFF	TGTGCCACCAGCAGAGATTATTTGGGTAGACAGTCGAACACTGAAGCTTTCTTT
.	TRBV7-2	14	TRBJ2-1	TRBD2	CAGSLGLGNNEQFF	TGTGCCGGCAGCTTGGGACTAGGGAACAATGAGCAGTTCTTC
.	TRBV5-1	17	TRBJ2-1	TRBD1	CASSHPYGTGGHNEQFF	TGCGCCAGCAGCCACCCTTATGGGACAGGGGGTCACAATGAGCAGTTCTTC
few	TRBV5-4	15	TRBJ1-2	TRBD1	CASSFRDRGVYGYTF	TGTGCCAGCAGCTTCCGGGACAGGGGCGTTTATGGCTACACCTTC
few	TRBV21-1	16	TRBJ2-2	.	CASRRGAGANTGELFF	TGTGCCAGTCGACGGGGGGCGGGGGCCAACACCGGGGAGCTGTTTTTT
few	TRBV2	15	TRBJ1-5	.	CASRPTDYSNQPQHF	TGTGCCAGCAGACCGACGGACTATAGCAATCAGCCCCAGCATTTT
.	TRBV19	17	TRBJ1-3	TRBD1	CASSLSATGTGVNTIYF	TGTGCCAGTAGTCTGTCCGCCACAGGGACAGGGGTTAACACCATATATTTT
few	TRBV11-3	15	TRBJ1-2	.	CASSLDGRGFGGYTF	TGTGCCAGCAGCTTAGATGGACGAGGGTTCGGTGGCTACACCTTC
.	TRBV9	15	TRBJ2-2	.	CASSPWDPRGGELFF	TGTGCCAGCAGCCCCTGGGACCCGCGGGGCGGGGAGCTGTTTTTT
.	TRBV2	17	TRBJ2-5	TRBD2	CASSELGSGSYQETQYF	TGTGCCAGCAGTGAACTGGGTAGCGGGAGCTACCAAGAGACCCAGTACTTC
once	TRBV4-2	16	TRBJ2-4	.	CASSPSAGIAKNIQYF	TGTGCCAGCAGCCCGTCCGCAGGGATAGCCAAAAACATTCAGTACTTC
.	TRBV5-6	14	TRBJ1-2	.	CASSLALGYYGYTF	TGTGCCAGCAGCTTGGCGCTGGGCTACTATGGCTACACCTTC
.	TRBV30	12	TRBJ2-7	TRBD2	CAWSTSAYEQYF	TGTGCCTGGAGTACTAGCGCCTACGAGCAGTACTTC
few	TRBV11-2	13	TRBJ2-5	TRBD1	CASSPDRKETQYF	TGTGCCAGCAGCCCGGACAGGAAAGAGACCCAGTACTTC
.	TRBV30	12	TRBJ1-5	.	CAWSVSGQPQHF	TGTGCCTGGAGTGTATCAGGTCAGCCCCAGCATTTT
.	TRBV30	13	TRBJ2-7	TRBD1	CAWSPDRAYEQYF	TGTGCCTGGAGTCCAGACAGGGCCTACGAGCAGTACTTC
few	TRBV4-2	15	TRBJ2-7	.	CASSSPGRGGPEQYF	TGTGCCAGCAGCTCTCCCGGCCGCGGGGGCCCCGAGCAGTACTTC
.	TRBV4-3	17	TRBJ2-3	.	CASSHFLAGQVGNTQYF	TGCGCCAGCAGCCATTTTTTGGCGGGCCAGGTGGGGAATACGCAGTATTTT
.	TRBV5-4	16	TRBJ2-7	TRBD2	CASSLGGTSGTYEQYF	TGTGCCAGCAGCTTGGGCGGGACTAGCGGGACCTACGAGCAGTACTTC
few	TRBV29-1	13	TRBJ1-2	.	CSVVVQGRYGYTF	TGCAGCGTTGTCGTTCAGGGGCGCTATGGCTACACCTTC
.	TRBV9	17	TRBJ2-3	TRBD2	CASSVNPLAGRTDTQYF	TGTGCCAGCAGCGTAAACCCCCTAGCGGGAAGGACAGATACGCAGTATTTT
once	TRBV7-8	16	TRBJ2-7	TRBD2	CASSIMGLAGFDEQYF	TGTGCCAGCAGCATAATGGGACTAGCGGGATTTGACGAGCAGTACTTC
.	TRBV2	14	TRBJ2-5	TRBD2	CASRVGLAQETQYF	TGTGCCAGCAGGGTAGGACTAGCTCAAGAGACCCAGTACTTC
.	TRBV5-1	14	TRBJ2-7	.	CASSLVYAGYEQYF	TGCGCCAGCAGCTTGGTTTACGCAGGCTACGAGCAGTACTTC
.	TRBV7-2	15	TRBJ2-3	.	CASSRKYTSTDTQYF	TGTGCCAGCAGCCGAAAGTATACTAGCACAGATACGCAGTATTTT
.	TRBV4-2	16	TRBJ2-4	.	CASSQVLQGIQNIQYF	TGTGCCAGCAGCCAAGTTCTGCAGGGAATTCAAAACATTCAGTACTTC
few	TRBV5-1	14	TRBJ1-3	.	CASSLGAWGNTIYF	TGCGCCAGCAGCTTGGGGGCTTGGGGAAACACCATATATTTT
.	TRBV6-5	16	TRBJ2-1	TRBD2	CASSYGLAGGVNEQFF	TGTGCCAGCAGTTATGGATTAGCGGGGGGGGTCAATGAGCAGTTCTTC